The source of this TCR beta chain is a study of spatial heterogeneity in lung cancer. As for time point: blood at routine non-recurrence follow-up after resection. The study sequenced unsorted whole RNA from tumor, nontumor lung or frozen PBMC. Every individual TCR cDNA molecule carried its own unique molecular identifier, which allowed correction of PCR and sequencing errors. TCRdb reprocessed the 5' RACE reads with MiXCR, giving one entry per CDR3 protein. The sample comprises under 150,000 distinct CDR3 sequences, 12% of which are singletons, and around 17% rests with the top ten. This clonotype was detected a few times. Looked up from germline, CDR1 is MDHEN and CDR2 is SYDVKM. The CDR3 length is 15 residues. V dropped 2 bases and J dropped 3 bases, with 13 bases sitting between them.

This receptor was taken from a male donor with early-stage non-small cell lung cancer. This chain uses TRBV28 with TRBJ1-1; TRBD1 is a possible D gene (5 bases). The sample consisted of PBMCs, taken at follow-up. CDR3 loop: CASSLPRAGDTEAFF. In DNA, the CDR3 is TGTGCCAGCAGTTTACCCCGGGCGGGGGACACTGAAGCTTTCTTT.